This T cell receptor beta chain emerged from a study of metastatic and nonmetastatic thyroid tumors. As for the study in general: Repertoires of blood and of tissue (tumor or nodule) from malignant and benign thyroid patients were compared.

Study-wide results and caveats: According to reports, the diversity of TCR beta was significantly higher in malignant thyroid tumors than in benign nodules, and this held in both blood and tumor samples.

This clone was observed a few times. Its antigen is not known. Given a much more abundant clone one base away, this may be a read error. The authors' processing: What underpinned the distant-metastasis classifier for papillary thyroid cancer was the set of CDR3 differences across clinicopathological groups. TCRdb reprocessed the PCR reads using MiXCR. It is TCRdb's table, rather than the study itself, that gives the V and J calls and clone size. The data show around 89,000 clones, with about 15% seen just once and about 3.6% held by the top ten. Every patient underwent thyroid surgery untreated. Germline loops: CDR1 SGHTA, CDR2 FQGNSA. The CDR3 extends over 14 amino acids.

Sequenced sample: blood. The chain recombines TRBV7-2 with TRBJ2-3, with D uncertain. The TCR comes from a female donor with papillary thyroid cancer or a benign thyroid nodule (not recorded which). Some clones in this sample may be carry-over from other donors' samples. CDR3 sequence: CASRLGQRTDTQYF. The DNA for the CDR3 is TGTGCCAGCAGATTAGGGCAGCGCACAGATACGCAGTATTTT.